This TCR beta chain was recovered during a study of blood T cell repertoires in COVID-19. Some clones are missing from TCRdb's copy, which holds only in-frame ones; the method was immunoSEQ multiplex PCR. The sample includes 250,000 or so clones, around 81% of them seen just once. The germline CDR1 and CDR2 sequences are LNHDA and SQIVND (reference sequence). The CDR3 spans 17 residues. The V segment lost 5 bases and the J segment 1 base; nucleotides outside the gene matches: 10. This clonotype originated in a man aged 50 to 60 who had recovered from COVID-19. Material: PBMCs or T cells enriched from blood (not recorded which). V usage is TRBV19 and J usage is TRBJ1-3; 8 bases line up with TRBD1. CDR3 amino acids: CASSFTGGARSGNTIYF. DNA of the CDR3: TGTGCCAGTAGTTTTACAGGGGGAGCGCGGTCTGGAAACACCATATATTTT.